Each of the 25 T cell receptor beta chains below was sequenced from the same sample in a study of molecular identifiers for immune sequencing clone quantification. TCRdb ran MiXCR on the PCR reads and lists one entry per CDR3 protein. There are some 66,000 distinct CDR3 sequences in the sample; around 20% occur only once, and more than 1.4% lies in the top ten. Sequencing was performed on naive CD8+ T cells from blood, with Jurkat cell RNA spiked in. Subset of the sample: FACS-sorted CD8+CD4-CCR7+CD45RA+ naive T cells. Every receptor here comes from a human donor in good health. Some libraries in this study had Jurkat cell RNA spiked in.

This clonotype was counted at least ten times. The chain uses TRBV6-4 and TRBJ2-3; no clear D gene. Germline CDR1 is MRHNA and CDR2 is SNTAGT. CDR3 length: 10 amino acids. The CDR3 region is CDEYPDTQYF. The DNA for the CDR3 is TGTGACGAGTACCCAGATACGCAGTATTTT.

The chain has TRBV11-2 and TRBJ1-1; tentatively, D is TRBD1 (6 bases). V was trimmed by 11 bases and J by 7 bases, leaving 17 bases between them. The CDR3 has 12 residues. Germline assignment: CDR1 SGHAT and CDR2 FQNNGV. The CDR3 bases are TGTGCCGGCGGCTTGGGGGCGAATGAAGCTTTCTTT. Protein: CAGGLGANEAFF.

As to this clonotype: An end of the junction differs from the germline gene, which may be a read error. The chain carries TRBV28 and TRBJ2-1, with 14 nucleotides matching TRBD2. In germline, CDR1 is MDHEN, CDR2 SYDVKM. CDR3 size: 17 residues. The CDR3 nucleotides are TGTGCCAGCAGTTCGGGACTAGCGGGAGCAACGTACAATAAGCAGTTCTTC. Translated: CASSSGLAGATYNKQFF.

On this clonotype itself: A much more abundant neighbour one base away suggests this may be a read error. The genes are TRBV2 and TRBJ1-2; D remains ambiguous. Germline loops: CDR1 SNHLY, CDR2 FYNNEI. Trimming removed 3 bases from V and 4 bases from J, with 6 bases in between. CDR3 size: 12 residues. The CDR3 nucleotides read TGTGCCAGCAGTGAGGTTGGCTATGGCTACACCTTC. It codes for CASSEVGYGYTF.

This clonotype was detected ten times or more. CDR3 sequence (DNA): TGTGCCAGCAGTGGGGTGGGCGGGAGGCCCGAGCAGTACTTC. As protein: CASSGVGGRPEQYF. The chain combines TRBV7-9 with TRBJ2-7, with 8 positions matching TRBD2. The CDR3 consists of 14 residues. Germline CDR1 SEHNR, CDR2 FQNEAQ (reference sequence). V was clipped by 6 bases and J by 6 bases; unmatched bases: 10.

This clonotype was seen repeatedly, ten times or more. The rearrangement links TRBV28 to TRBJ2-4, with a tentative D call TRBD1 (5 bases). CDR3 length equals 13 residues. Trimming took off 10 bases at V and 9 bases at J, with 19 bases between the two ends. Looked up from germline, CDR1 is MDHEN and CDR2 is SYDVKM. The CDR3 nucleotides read TGTGCCAACCAAGGGGCTACTGATGGCATTCAGTACTTC. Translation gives CANQGATDGIQYF.

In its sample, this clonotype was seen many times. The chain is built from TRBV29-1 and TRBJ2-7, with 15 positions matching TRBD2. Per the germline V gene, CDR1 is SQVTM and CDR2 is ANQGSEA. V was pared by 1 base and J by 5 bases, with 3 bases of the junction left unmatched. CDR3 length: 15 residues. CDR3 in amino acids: CSVEGGTSGRNEQYF. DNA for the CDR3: TGCAGCGTTGAAGGGGGGACTAGCGGGAGGAACGAGCAGTACTTC.

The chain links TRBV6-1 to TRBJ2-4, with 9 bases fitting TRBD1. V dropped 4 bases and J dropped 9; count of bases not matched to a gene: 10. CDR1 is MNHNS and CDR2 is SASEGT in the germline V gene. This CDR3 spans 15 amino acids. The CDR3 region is CASSASGTGRSIQYF. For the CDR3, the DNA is TGTGCCAGCAGTGCCTCCGGGACAGGGCGGAGCATTCAGTACTTC.

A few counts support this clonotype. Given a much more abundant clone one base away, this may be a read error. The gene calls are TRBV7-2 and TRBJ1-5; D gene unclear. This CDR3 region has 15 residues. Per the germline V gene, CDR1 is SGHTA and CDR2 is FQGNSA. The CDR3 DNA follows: TGTGCCAGCAGCTATCTCGCAGCCAGCAGTCAGCCCCAGCATTTT. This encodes CASSYLAASSQPQHF. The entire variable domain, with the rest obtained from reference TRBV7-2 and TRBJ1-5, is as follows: GAGVSQSPSNKVTEKGKDVELRCDPISGHTALYWYRQSLGQGLEFLIYFQGNSAPDKSGLPSDRFSAERTGGSVSTLTIQRTQQEDSAVYLCASSYLAASSQPQHFGDGTRLSIL.

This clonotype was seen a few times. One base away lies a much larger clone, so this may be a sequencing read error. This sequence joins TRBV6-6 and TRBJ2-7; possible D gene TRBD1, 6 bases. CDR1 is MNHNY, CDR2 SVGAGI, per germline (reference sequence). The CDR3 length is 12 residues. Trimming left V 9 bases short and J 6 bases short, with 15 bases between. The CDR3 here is CASAQGTSEQYF. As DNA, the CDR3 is TGTGCCAGTGCTCAGGGGACCTCCGAGCAGTACTTC.

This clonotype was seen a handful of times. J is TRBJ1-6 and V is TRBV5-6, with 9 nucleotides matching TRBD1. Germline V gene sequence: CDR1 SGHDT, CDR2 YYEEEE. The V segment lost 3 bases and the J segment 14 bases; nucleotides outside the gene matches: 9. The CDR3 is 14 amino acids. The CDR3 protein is CASSSAGTGFSLHF. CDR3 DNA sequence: TGTGCCAGCAGCTCTGCCGGGACAGGGTTTTCCCTCCACTTT. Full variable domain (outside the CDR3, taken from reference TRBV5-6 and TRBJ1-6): DAGVTQSPTHLIKTRGQQVTLRCSPKSGHDTVSWYQQALGQGPQFIFQYYEEEERQRGNFPDRFSGHQFPNYSSELNVNALLLGDSALYLCASSSAGTGFSLHFGNGTRLTVT.

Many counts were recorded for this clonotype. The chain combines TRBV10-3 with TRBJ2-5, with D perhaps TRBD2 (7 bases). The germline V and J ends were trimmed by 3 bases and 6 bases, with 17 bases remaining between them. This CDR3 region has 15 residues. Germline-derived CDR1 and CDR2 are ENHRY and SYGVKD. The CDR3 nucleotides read TGTGCCATCAGTGATGCAAGGGGGAGGGCGAAGACCCAGTACTTC. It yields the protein CAISDARGRAKTQYF.

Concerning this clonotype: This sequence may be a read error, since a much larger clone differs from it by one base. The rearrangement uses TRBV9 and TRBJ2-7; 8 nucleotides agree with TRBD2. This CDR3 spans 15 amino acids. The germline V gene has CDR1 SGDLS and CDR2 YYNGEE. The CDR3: CACSVRSSGTGEQYF. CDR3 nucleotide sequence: TGTGCCTGCAGCGTACGTAGTAGCGGGACCGGAGAGCAGTACTTC.

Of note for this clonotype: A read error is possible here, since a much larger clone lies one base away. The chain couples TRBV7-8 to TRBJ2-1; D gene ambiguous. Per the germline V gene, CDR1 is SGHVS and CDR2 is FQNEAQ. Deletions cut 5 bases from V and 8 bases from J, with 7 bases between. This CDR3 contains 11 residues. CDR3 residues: CASSPHDEQFF. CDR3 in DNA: TGTGCCAGCAGCCCGCACGATGAGCAGTTCTTC.

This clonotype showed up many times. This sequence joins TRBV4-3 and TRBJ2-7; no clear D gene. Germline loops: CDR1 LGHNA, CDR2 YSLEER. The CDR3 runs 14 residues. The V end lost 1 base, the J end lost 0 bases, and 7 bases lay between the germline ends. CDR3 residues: CASSQGAYSYEQYF. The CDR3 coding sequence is TGCGCCAGCAGCCAAGGGGCTTACTCCTACGAGCAGTACTTC.

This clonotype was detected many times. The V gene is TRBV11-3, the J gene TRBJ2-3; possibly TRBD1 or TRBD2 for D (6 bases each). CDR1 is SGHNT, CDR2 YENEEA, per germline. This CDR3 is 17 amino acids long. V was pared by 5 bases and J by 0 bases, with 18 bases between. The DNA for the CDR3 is TGTGCCAGCAGCCACCCTAGGAGGGGGATTAGCACAGATACGCAGTATTTT. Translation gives CASSHPRRGISTDTQYF.

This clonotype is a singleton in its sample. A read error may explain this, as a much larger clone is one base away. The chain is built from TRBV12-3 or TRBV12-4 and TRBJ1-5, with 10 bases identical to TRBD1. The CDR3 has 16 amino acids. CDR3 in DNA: TGTGCCAGCAGTTTCTCGACAGGGGGCGGCAATCAGCTCCAGCATTTT. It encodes CASSFSTGGGNQLQHF.

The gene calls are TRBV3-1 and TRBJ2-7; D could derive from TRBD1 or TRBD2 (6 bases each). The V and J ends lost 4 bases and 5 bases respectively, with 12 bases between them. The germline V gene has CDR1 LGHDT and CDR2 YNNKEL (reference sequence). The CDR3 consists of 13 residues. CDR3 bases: TGTGCCAGCAGCCGGCCGGGGGCGGACGAGCAGTACTTC. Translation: CASSRPGADEQYF.

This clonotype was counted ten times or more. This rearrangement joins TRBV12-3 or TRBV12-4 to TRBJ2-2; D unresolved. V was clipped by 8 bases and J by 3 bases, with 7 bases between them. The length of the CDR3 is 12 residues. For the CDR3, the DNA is TGTGCCAGCCTCCGGCACACCGGGGAGCTGTTTTTT. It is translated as CASLRHTGELFF.

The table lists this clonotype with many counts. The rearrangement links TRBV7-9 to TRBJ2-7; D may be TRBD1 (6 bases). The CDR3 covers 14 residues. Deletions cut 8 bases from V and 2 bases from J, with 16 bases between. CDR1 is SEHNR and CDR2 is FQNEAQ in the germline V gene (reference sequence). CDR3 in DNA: TGTGCCAGCGGTACTGGGGGCAGGCCCTACGAGCAGTACTTC. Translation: CASGTGGRPYEQYF.

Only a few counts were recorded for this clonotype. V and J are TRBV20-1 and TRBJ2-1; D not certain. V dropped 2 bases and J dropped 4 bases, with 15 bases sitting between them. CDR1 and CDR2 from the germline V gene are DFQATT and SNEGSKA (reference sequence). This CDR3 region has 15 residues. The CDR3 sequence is CSARPPSGLYNEQFF. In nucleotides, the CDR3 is TGCAGTGCTAGACCCCCTAGTGGCCTATACAATGAGCAGTTCTTC.

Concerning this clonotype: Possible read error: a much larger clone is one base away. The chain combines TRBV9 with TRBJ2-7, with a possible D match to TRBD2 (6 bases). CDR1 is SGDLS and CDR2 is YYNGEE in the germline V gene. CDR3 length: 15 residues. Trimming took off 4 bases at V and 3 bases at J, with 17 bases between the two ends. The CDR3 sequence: CASSPRLGRIYEQYF. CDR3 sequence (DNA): TGTGCCAGCAGCCCCCGTTTGGGGAGGATCTACGAGCAGTACTTC.

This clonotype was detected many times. This CDR3 is CSASGRTNYEQYF. CDR3 coding DNA: TGCAGTGCTAGCGGGCGGACCAACTACGAGCAGTACTTC. The chain combines TRBV20-1 with TRBJ2-7; unclear D gene. Germline loops: CDR1 DFQATT, CDR2 SNEGSKA (reference sequence). V lost 3 bases and J lost 3, with 12 bases in between. CDR3 length: 13 amino acids.

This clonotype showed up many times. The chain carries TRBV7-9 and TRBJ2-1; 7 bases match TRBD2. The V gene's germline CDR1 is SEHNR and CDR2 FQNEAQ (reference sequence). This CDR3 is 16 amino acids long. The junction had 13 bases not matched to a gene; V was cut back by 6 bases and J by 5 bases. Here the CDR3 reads CASRVPSGTRDNEQFF. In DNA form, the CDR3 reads TGTGCCAGCAGGGTGCCTAGCGGAACCCGGGACAATGAGCAGTTCTTC.

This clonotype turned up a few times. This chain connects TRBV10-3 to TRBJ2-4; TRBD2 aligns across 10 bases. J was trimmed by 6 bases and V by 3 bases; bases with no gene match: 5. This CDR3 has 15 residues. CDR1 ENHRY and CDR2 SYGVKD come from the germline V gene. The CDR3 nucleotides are TGTGCCATCAGTGACCTAGCGGGAGAGGGAAACATTCAGTACTTC. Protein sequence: CAISDLAGEGNIQYF.